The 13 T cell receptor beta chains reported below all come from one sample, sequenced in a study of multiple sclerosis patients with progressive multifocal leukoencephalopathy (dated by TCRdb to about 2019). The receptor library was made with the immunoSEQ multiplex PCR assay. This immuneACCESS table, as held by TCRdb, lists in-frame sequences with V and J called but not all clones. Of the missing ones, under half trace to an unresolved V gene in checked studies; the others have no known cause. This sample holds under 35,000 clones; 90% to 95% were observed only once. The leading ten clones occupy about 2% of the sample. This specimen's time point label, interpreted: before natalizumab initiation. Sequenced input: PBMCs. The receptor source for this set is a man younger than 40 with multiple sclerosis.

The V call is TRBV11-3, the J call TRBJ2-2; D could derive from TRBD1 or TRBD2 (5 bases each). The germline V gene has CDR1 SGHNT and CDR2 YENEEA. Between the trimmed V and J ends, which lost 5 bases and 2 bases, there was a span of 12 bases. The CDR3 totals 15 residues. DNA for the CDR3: TGTGCCAGCAGCCTCCGGGACGCAAACACCGGGGAGCTGTTTTTT. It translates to CASSLRDANTGELFF.

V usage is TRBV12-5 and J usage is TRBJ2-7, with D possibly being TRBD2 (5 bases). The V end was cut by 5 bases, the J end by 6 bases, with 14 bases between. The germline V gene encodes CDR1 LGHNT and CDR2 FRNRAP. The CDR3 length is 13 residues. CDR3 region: CASGPFPEGEQYV. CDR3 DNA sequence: TGTGCTAGTGGTCCCTTTCCTGAGGGCGAGCAGTACGTC.

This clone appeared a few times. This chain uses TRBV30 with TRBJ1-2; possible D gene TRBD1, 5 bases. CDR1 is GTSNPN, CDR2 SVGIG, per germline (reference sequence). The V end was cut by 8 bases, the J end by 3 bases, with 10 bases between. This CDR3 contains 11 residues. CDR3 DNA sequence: TGTGCCGGGGGAGTGGACTATGGCTACACCTTC. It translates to CAGGVDYGYTF.

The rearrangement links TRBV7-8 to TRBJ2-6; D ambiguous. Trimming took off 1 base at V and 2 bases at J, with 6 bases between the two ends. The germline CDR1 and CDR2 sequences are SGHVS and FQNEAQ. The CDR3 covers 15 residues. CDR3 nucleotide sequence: TGTGCCAGCAGCTTAGGGGTCGCTGGGGCCAACGTCCTGACTTTC. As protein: CASSLGVAGANVLTF.

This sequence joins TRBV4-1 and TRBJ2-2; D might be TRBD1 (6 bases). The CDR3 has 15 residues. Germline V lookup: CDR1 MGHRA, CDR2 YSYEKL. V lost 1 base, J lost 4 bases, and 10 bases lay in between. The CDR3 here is CASSQAGVGTGELFF. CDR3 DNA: TGCGCCAGCAGCCAAGCAGGGGTCGGCACCGGGGAGCTGTTTTTT.

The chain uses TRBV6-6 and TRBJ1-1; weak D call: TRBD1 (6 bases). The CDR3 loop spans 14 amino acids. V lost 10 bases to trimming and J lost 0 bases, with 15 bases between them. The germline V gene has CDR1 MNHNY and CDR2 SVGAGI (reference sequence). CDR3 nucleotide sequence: TGTGCCACAGAACCCGGGACAATGAACACTGAAGCTTTCTTT. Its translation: CATEPGTMNTEAFF.

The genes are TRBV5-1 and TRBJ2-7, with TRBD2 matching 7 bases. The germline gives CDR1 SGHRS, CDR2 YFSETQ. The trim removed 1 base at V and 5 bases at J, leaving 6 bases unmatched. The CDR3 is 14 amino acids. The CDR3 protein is CASSLMLAVDEQYF. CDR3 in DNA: TGCGCCAGCAGCTTGATGCTAGCGGTCGACGAGCAGTACTTC. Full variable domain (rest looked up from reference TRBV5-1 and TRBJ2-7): KAGVTQTPRYLIKTRGQQVTLSCSPISGHRSVSWYQQTPGQGLQFLFEYFSETQRNKGNFPGRFSGRQFSNSRSEMNVSTLELGDSALYLCASSLMLAVDEQYFGPGTRLTVT.

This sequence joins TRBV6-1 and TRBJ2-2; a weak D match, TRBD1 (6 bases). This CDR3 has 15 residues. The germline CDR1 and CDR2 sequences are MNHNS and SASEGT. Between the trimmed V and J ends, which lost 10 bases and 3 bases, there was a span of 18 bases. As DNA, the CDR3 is TGTGCCACGAAACGGGACACCACTTACACCGGGGAGCTGTTTTTT. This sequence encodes CATKRDTTYTGELFF.

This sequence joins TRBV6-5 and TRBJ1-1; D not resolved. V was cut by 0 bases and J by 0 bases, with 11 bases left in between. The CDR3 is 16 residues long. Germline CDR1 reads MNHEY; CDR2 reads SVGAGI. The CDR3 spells CASSYSTPRMNTEAFF. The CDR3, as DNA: TGTGCCAGCAGTTACTCGACACCCAGGATGAACACTGAAGCTTTCTTT.

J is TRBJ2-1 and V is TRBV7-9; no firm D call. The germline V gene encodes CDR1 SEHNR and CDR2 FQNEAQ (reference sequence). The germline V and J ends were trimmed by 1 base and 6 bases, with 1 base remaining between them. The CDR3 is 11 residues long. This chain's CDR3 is CASSLGNEQFF. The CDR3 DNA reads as TGTGCCAGCAGCTTAGGCAATGAGCAGTTCTTC.

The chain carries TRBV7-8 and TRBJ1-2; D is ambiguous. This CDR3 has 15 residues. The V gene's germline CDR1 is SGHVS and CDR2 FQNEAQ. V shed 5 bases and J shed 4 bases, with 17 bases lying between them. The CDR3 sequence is CASSPQTRRLYGYTF. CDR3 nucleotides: TGTGCCAGCAGCCCGCAAACCCGACGGCTCTATGGCTACACCTTC. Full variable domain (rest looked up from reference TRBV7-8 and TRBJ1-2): GAGVSQSPRYKVAKRGQDVALRCDPISGHVSLFWYQQALGQGPEFLTYFQNEAQLDKSGLPSDRFFAERPEGSVSTLKIQRTQQEDSAVYLCASSPQTRRLYGYTFGSGTRLTVV.

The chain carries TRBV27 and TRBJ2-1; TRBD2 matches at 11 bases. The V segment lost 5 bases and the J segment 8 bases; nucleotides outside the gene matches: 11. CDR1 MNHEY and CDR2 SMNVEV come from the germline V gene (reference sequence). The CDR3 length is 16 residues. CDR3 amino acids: CASSPVAGGMWDEQFF. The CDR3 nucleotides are TGTGCCAGCAGTCCGGTAGCGGGAGGGATGTGGGATGAGCAGTTCTTC.

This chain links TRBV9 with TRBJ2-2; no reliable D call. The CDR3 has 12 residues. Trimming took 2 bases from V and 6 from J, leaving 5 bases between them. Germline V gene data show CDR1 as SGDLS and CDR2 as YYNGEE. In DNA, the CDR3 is TGTGCCAGCAGCGTTCTACCCGGGGAGCTGTTTTTT. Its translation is CASSVLPGELFF. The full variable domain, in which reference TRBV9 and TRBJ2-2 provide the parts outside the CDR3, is DSGVTQTPKHLITATGQRVTLRCSPRSGDLSVYWYQQSLDQGLQFLIQYYNGEERAKGNILERFSAQQFPDLHSELNLSSLELGDSALYFCASSVLPGELFFGEGSRLTVL.